The 18 T cell receptor beta chains below were found in one sample sequenced in a study of PD-1 blockade in classical Hodgkin lymphoma. This sample's time point: newly diagnosed, previously untreated cHL patient sample. Thawed PBMCs underwent magnetic negative selection to obtain purified CD8+ T cells. TCRdb keeps only in-frame clones here, not all; method: immunoSEQ multiplex PCR. This sample has 9,000 to 10,000 clones, with approximately 92% found just once. Material: CD8+ T cells from blood. The receptors stem from a human donor with classical Hodgkin lymphoma.

J is TRBJ2-2 and V is TRBV5-1; the D is unclear. The V gene lost 4 bases and the J gene lost 2 bases, with 9 bases spanning the gap. Germline CDR1 reads SGHRS; CDR2 reads YFSETQ. The CDR3 totals 14 residues. CDR3 region: CASSLRHNTGELFF. CDR3 DNA: TGCGCCAGCAGCCTCAGACACAACACCGGGGAGCTGTTTTTT.

The chain carries TRBV13 and TRBJ2-6; 7 bases map to TRBD2. Per germline, CDR1 PRHDT and CDR2 FYEKMQ (reference sequence). The CDR3 has 15 residues. The J segment lost 2 bases and the V segment lost 4 bases, leaving 2 bases of the junction unmatched. The CDR3 DNA reads TGTGCCAGCAGCTCCGGGGGGACTGGGGCCAACGTCCTGACTTTC. Translating it yields CASSSGGTGANVLTF. The entire variable domain, with the rest obtained from reference TRBV13 and TRBJ2-6, is as follows: AAGVIQSPRHLIKEKRETATLKCYPIPRHDTVYWYQQGPGQDPQFLISFYEKMQSDKGSIPDRFSAQQFSDYHSELNMSSLELGDSALYFCASSSGGTGANVLTFGAGSRLTVL.

The chain is built from TRBV10-3 and TRBJ1-2; D call uncertain. Germline V gives CDR1 ENHRY, CDR2 SYGVKD. The CDR3 is 16 amino acids. V was pared by 0 bases and J by 1 base, with 12 bases between. The CDR3 reads CAISESSGQINYGYTF. The CDR3 bases are TGTGCCATCAGTGAGTCGAGCGGTCAGATTAACTATGGCTACACCTTC.

The chain uses TRBV7-9 and TRBJ1-1; 7 positions match TRBD1. The CDR3 runs 16 residues. Germline CDR1 reads SEHNR; CDR2 reads FQNEAQ (reference sequence). The V gene end was trimmed by 3 bases and the J gene end by 1 base; junction bases not matched to a gene: 8. The CDR3 here is CASSFSQGKGNTEAFF. CDR3 in DNA: TGTGCCAGCAGCTTTTCACAGGGGAAGGGGAACACTGAAGCTTTCTTT.

This chain uses TRBV5-1 with TRBJ1-2; D remains unclear. This CDR3 has 14 amino acids. V was trimmed by 4 bases and J by 3 bases, leaving 13 bases between them. In germline, CDR1 is SGHRS, CDR2 YFSETQ. The CDR3 DNA reads TGCGCCAGCAGCCTCGGACTCGGAGACTATGGCTACACCTTC. It codes for CASSLGLGDYGYTF.

This chain uses TRBV27 with TRBJ2-1; no clear D gene. Per the germline V gene, CDR1 is MNHEY and CDR2 is SMNVEV (reference sequence). There are 13 residues in the CDR3. The V and J ends lost 4 bases and 7 bases respectively, with 11 bases between them. Here the CDR3 reads CASSYTAKNEQFF. Here the CDR3 DNA reads TGTGCCAGCAGTTATACAGCGAAAAATGAGCAGTTCTTC.

The CDR3 loop is CASTSWTEGYEQYF. In DNA form, the CDR3 reads TGTGCCAGCACCTCCTGGACAGAAGGTTACGAGCAGTACTTC. The J gene is TRBJ2-7, the V gene TRBV27; perhaps TRBD1 as D (6 bases). V shed 7 bases and J shed 4 bases, with 17 bases lying between them. CDR1 MNHEY and CDR2 SMNVEV come from the germline V gene (reference sequence). The CDR3 is 14 residues long.

The rearrangement links TRBV5-4 to TRBJ2-7; D may correspond to TRBD1 or TRBD2 (5 bases each). This CDR3 has 14 residues. The V end lost 2 bases, the J end lost 4 bases, and 13 bases lay between the germline ends. Germline loops: CDR1 SGHNT, CDR2 YYREEE (reference sequence). In DNA, the CDR3 is TGTGCCAGCAGCTTCTATGGGGGAATGTACGAGCAGTACTTC. Translated: CASSFYGGMYEQYF.

This clone has a handful of counts. The rearrangement links TRBV6-1 to TRBJ1-2, with TRBD1 matching 9 bases. The germline V gene has CDR1 MNHNS and CDR2 SASEGT. This CDR3 has 16 residues. V dropped 4 bases and J dropped 4; count of bases not matched to a gene: 10. CDR3 sequence reads: CASSGDETGGGYGYTF. In DNA, the CDR3 is TGTGCCAGCAGTGGAGATGAGACAGGGGGAGGCTATGGCTACACCTTC.

The rearrangement links TRBV7-9 to TRBJ1-3; possible D gene TRBD1, 6 bases. This CDR3 comprises 16 residues. In germline, CDR1 is SEHNR, CDR2 FQNEAQ (reference sequence). Trimming took 0 bases from V and 3 from J, leaving 12 bases between them. The CDR3 sequence is CASSLARAGDGNTIYF. The CDR3 bases are TGTGCCAGCAGCTTAGCGCGAGCAGGGGATGGAAACACCATATATTTT.

V and J are TRBV2 and TRBJ1-1; no clear D. V lost 6 bases and J lost 6, with 17 bases in between. Germline CDR1 SNHLY, CDR2 FYNNEI. This CDR3 contains 14 residues. CDR3 sequence reads: CASSAWAAQSEAFF. The CDR3 nucleotides are TGTGCCAGCAGCGCTTGGGCTGCCCAGTCTGAAGCTTTCTTT.

The rearrangement links TRBV18 to TRBJ2-3, with D possibly matching TRBD2 (5 bases). The CDR3 sequence is 13 residues long. V was trimmed by 1 base and J by 5 bases, leaving 7 bases between them. CDR1 and CDR2 from the germline V gene are KGHSH and LQKENI. CDR3 sequence reads: CASSPLGGDTQYF. The DNA for the CDR3 is TGTGCCAGCTCACCACTAGGAGGAGATACGCAGTATTTT.

The rearrangement joins TRBV9 to TRBJ2-3, with 9 nucleotides matching TRBD2. Germline V gives CDR1 SGDLS, CDR2 YYNGEE. The ends lost 3 bases at V and 2 bases at J; junction bases unmatched: 10. This CDR3 comprises 17 residues. The CDR3 DNA follows: TGTGCCAGCAGCGCCTATAGCGGGGGCACGCTCACAGATACGCAGTATTTT. It yields the protein CASSAYSGGTLTDTQYF. Variable domain in full (rest from reference TRBV9 and TRBJ2-3): DSGVTQTPKHLITATGQRVTLRCSPRSGDLSVYWYQQSLDQGLQFLIQYYNGEERAKGNILERFSAQQFPDLHSELNLSSLELGDSALYFCASSAYSGGTLTDTQYFGPGTRLTVL.

This clone came up once. The chain employs TRBV6-5 and TRBJ1-4; D call uncertain. Trimming cost V 2 bases and J 10 bases, with 11 bases left between them. The germline CDR1 and CDR2 sequences are MNHEY and SVGAGI. The CDR3 has 13 residues. CDR3 DNA: TGTGCCAGCAGTTACACGCCAGAAAGAAAACTGTTTTTT. Translating it yields CASSYTPERKLFF.

V usage is TRBV5-4 and J usage is TRBJ2-7; 9 bases map to TRBD2. This CDR3 has 17 residues. V was clipped by 4 bases and J by 0 bases; unmatched bases: 11. Germline V gene sequence: CDR1 SGHNT, CDR2 YYREEE (reference sequence). CDR3 protein: CASSIGMAGGPSYEQYF. CDR3 in DNA: TGTGCCAGCAGCATTGGGATGGCGGGAGGGCCCTCCTACGAGCAGTACTTC.

This clone was seen a single time. The chain joins TRBV6-1 to TRBJ1-4; 8 nucleotides match TRBD1. The germline V gene encodes CDR1 MNHNS and CDR2 SASEGT. This CDR3 is 14 amino acids long. Losses at the gene ends were 4 bases for V and 7 bases for J; bases not matched to a gene: 5. CDR3 bases: TGTGCCAGCAGTGGCGGACAGGGTTCTGAAAAACTGTTTTTT. Translated, it gives CASSGGQGSEKLFF.

The chain joins TRBV5-6 to TRBJ1-1; D gene uncertain. Trimming removed 3 bases from V and 0 bases from J, with 15 bases in between. The germline CDR1 and CDR2 sequences are SGHDT and YYEEEE. The CDR3 spans 16 residues. The CDR3 region is CASSWEGWSMNTEAFF. The CDR3 DNA reads as TGTGCCAGCAGCTGGGAAGGGTGGAGCATGAACACTGAAGCTTTCTTT.

The chain employs TRBV11-2 and TRBJ2-7; perhaps TRBD2 as D (6 bases). Germline-derived CDR1 and CDR2 are SGHAT and FQNNGV. The V gene lost 4 bases and the J gene lost 6 bases, with 13 bases spanning the gap. There are 13 residues in the CDR3. The CDR3 here is CASSWGVFGEQYF. CDR3 coding DNA: TGTGCCAGCAGCTGGGGGGTTTTTGGCGAGCAGTACTTC.